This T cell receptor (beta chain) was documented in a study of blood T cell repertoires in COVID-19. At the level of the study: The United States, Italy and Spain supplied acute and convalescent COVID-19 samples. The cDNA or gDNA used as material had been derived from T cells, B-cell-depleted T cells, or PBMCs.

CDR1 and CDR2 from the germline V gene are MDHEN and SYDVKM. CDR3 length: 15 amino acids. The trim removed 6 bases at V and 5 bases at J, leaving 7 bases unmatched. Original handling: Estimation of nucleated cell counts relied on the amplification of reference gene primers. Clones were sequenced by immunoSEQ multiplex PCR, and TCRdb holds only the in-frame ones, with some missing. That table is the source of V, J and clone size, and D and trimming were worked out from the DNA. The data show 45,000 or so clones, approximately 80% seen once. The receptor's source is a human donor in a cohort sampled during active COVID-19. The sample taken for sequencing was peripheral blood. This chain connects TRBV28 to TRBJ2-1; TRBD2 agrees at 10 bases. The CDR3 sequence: CASSGGTSVHNEQFF. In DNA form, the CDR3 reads TGTGCCAGCAGCGGCGGGACTAGCGTCCACAATGAGCAGTTCTTC.